Listed below are T cell receptor beta chains from one sample, sequenced in a study of patients and donors after allogeneic stem cell transplantation. MiXCR, run by TCRdb on the RT-PCR reads, gives a single entry per CDR3 protein. The table records roughly 880,000 distinct CDR3 sequences, roughly 18% of them present only once. Source material: blood, either unsorted or a sorted T cell fraction (not recorded which). These receptors were taken from a human donor who was either an allogeneic HSCT recipient or a stem cell or donor lymphocyte infusion donor (not recorded which). It is not recorded whose cells these are; they may come from a transplant donor. Each CDR3 is given with its conserved first and last residue. The order of the fields is clone size, V gene, J gene, D gene, CDR3 DNA, CDR3 protein. The D gene is left open where the match is weak. Some rows have no size entry. The others give once, few or many, or a class for an expanded clone.

>few|TRBV4-3|TRBJ2-7|TRBD2
TGCGCCAGCAGCCAGGGATTGGGACTAGCGGGGGGGTACGAGCAGTACTTC
CASSQGLGLAGGYEQYF
>.|TRBV30|TRBJ2-3|TRBD2
TGTGCCTCAGACGGCGGGGGGGAAGATACGCAGTATTTT
CASDGGGEDTQYF
>.|TRBV6-1|TRBJ1-1|TRBD1
TGTGCCAGCAGTCGCGGGACAGTTTCTGAAGCTTTCTTT
CASSRGTVSEAFF
>few|TRBV9|TRBJ2-3|TRBD2
TGTGCCAGCAGCGTCTCGCCCGGGACTAAACACCTCACAGATACGCAGTATTTT
CASSVSPGTKHLTDTQYF
>few|TRBV7-8|TRBJ2-1|.
TGTGCCAGCAGCACCGTTCCGTGGCAGCAGTTCTTC
CASSTVPWQQFF
>few|TRBV7-6|TRBJ1-6|TRBD1
TGTGCCAGCAGCATGAGCAGGGGGAATTCACCCCTCCACTTT
CASSMSRGNSPLHF
>few|TRBV12-3/TRBV12-4|TRBJ1-1|.
TGTGCCAGCAGTCCGCCCAAGGCCACTGAAGCTTTCTTT
CASSPPKATEAFF
>few|TRBV10-3|TRBJ2-4|.
TGTGCCATCTCGGTCCCTGGGGACAAAAACATTCAGTACTTC
CAISVPGDKNIQYF
>.|TRBV12-3/TRBV12-4|TRBJ2-1|.
TGTGCCAGCAGTTTACCCGGTAGCAATGAGCAGTTCTTC
CASSLPGSNEQFF
>.|TRBV7-2|TRBJ2-2|TRBD1
TGTGCCAGCAGCTTGACAGGGTTCGGGGAGCTGTTTTTT
CASSLTGFGELFF
>.|TRBV12-3/TRBV12-4|TRBJ1-1|.
TGTGCCAGCACACCCTGGATAACGGGAGGCACTGAAGCTTTCTTT
CASTPWITGGTEAFF
>.|TRBV18|TRBJ2-1|TRBD1
TGTGCCAGCTCACCACTGGGACAGGGGATGGGCTCCTACAATGAGCAGTTCTTC
CASSPLGQGMGSYNEQFF
>few|TRBV4-3|TRBJ1-1|.
TGCGCCAGCAGCCAACCGCGGGTGAGCACTGAAGCTTTCTTT
CASSQPRVSTEAFF
>.|TRBV11-2|TRBJ2-2|.
TGTGCCAGCAGCCCCGGGGGTACGAACACCGGGGAGCTGTTTTTT
CASSPGGTNTGELFF
>.|TRBV19|TRBJ2-7|TRBD2
TGTGCCAGTAGTATTATAGCGGGTACCTCCTACGAGCAGTACTTC
CASSIIAGTSYEQYF
>few|TRBV7-6|TRBJ1-1|.
TGTGCCAGCAGAACCGGGACAAACACTGAAGCTTTCTTT
CASRTGTNTEAFF
>.|TRBV7-9|TRBJ2-7|TRBD2
TGTGCCAGCAGCCCGGGGGCAGCGGGAGGGTTTAGTAACGAGCAGTACTTC
CASSPGAAGGFSNEQYF
>.|TRBV7-9|TRBJ2-5|.
TGTGCCAGCCGGGCAAACCAAGAGACCCAGTACTTC
CASRANQETQYF
>many|TRBV5-1|TRBJ2-1|TRBD2
TGCGCCAGCAGCTTCGGACTAGCGGGGGGGCCTGAGAACAATGAGCAGTTCTTC
CASSFGLAGGPENNEQFF
>many|TRBV4-1|TRBJ2-2|.
TGCGCCAGCAGCCCGGGGGATGGCGGGGAGCTGTTTTTT
CASSPGDGGELFF
>.|TRBV3-1|TRBJ2-1|TRBD2
TGTGCCAGCAGCCAAGATCTCCGACTAGCGGGCGTCGAGCAGTTCTTC
CASSQDLRLAGVEQFF
>few|TRBV3-1|TRBJ1-5|.
TGTGCCAGCAGCCAAGCCAGGGTCAATCAGCCCCAGCATTTT
CASSQARVNQPQHF
>few|TRBV27|TRBJ2-7|.
TGTGCCAGCACCAGTAAAGGGACTTCGCACGAGCAGTACTTC
CASTSKGTSHEQYF
>.|TRBV6-4|TRBJ2-2|.
TGTGCCAGCAGCCCCGGCCCGCTGCTGAACACCGGGGAGCTGTTTTTT
CASSPGPLLNTGELFF
>few|TRBV28|TRBJ2-3|TRBD2
TGTGCCAGCAGAGGGACTAGCGGGGGGGGCACGGATACGCAGTATTTT
CASRGTSGGGTDTQYF
>.|TRBV27|TRBJ2-6|.
TGTGCCAGCAGCCCGCCCGGACGCCCCTCTGGGGCCAACGTCCTGACTTTC
CASSPPGRPSGANVLTF
>.|TRBV5-4|TRBJ2-2|.
TGTGCCAGCAGCCACGCTCCGACAGGGAACACCGGGGAGCTGTTTTTT
CASSHAPTGNTGELFF
>.|TRBV10-3|TRBJ1-1|TRBD1
TGTGCCATCAGGGGGGACAGGGGCACTGAAGCTTTCTTT
CAIRGDRGTEAFF
>few|TRBV7-2|TRBJ2-1|.
TGTGCCAGCAGCTTAAGGGGCGGGGGCCCTAGGGTGAATGAGCAGTTCTTC
CASSLRGGGPRVNEQFF
>.|TRBV12-5|TRBJ2-1|.
TGTGCTAGTGGTTTGGTAGACAGTTACAATGAGCAGTTCTTC
CASGLVDSYNEQFF
>few|TRBV4-3|TRBJ1-1|TRBD1
TGCGCCAGCAGACGTAACAGGGGAGCGAACACTGAAGCTTTCTTT
CASRRNRGANTEAFF
>few|TRBV4-2|TRBJ1-5|.
TGTGCCAGCAGCCAAGAAACGGGAACCATGACCGATCAGCCCCAGCATTTT
CASSQETGTMTDQPQHF
>.|TRBV9|TRBJ1-2|.
TGTGCCAGCAGCGTAGACGGGGGGGAAAACTATGGCTACACCTTC
CASSVDGGENYGYTF
>.|TRBV13|TRBJ2-2|.
TGTGCCAGCAGCCCCAGCGCGGAGCTGTTTTTT
CASSPSAELFF
>few|TRBV6-2/TRBV6-3|TRBJ2-7|.
TGTGCCAGCAGTTACTGGGGCAACAGCCCCTCCGAGCAGTACTTC
CASSYWGNSPSEQYF
>many|TRBV12-3/TRBV12-4|TRBJ2-3|.
TGTGCCAGCAGTTTTGGGCCTTATACGCAGTATTTT
CASSFGPYTQYF
>.|TRBV6-1|TRBJ1-3|.
TGTGCCAGCAGGAGTCTATCGAGCTCTGGAAACACCATATATTTT
CASRSLSSSGNTIYF
>.|TRBV5-1|TRBJ2-1|TRBD2
TGCGCCAGCAGCTTGGCTTATGCGGGAGGGCCAGGGAATGAGCAGTTCTTC
CASSLAYAGGPGNEQFF
>.|TRBV20-1|TRBJ1-1|.
TGCAGTGCTAGCGTGGTCTTGGGCACTGAAGCTTTCTTT
CSASVVLGTEAFF
>few|TRBV4-1|TRBJ2-1|TRBD2
TGCGCCAGCAGCCAGGTTAGCGGGCAAAGCTCCTACAATGAGCAGTTCTTC
CASSQVSGQSSYNEQFF
>once|TRBV20-1|TRBJ2-3|.
TGCAGTGCAACAGCGGGCTTAGGCACAGATACGCAGTATTTT
CSATAGLGTDTQYF
>.|TRBV9|TRBJ2-1|.
TGTGCCAGCAGCGTAGTCTGGGGCAATGAGCAGTTCTTC
CASSVVWGNEQFF
>few|TRBV18|TRBJ2-3|.
TGTGCCAGCTCACCATACTTAGGGGGAGACTCTTCGAGCACAGATACGCAGTATTTT
CASSPYLGGDSSSTDTQYF
>few|TRBV12-3/TRBV12-4|TRBJ2-1|TRBD2
TGTGCCAGCAGAAAAGGTTCAGCGGGGGGCCTTGAGCAGTTCTTC
CASRKGSAGGLEQFF
>.|TRBV20-1|TRBJ2-3|TRBD2
TGCAGTGCGGAGGGATATAGCGGGGGGAGGGCAGATACGCAGTATTTT
CSAEGYSGGRADTQYF
>few|TRBV7-9|TRBJ2-7|.
TGTGCCAGCAGCAGCCATCATTCGATCGAGCAGTACTTC
CASSSHHSIEQYF
>few|TRBV2|TRBJ2-7|TRBD2
TGTGCCAGCAGTATTCGGCTAGCGGGAGGTAGCGACGAGCAGTACTTC
CASSIRLAGGSDEQYF
>few|TRBV5-1|TRBJ1-3|.
TGCGCCAGCAGCCGGAGCCCCGACACCATATATTTT
CASSRSPDTIYF